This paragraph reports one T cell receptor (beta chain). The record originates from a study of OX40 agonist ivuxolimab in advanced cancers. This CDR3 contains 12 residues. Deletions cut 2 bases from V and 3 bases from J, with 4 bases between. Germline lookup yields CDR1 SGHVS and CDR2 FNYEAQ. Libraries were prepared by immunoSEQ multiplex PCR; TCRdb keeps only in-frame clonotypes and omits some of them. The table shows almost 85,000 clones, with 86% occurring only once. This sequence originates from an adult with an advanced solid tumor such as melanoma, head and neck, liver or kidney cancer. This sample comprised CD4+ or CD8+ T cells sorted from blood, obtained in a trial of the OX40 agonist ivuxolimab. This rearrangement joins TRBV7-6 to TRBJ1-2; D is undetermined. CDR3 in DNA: TGTGCCAGCAGCTTATGGGACTATGGCTACACCTTC. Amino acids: CASSLWDYGYTF.